This T cell receptor (beta chain) came from a study of T cells in Graves' hyperthyroidism and ophthalmopathy. Study results and caveats: For ophthalmopathy, model prediction preceded onset by a median around 7 months. Ophthalmopathy and stable hyperthyroidism were separated by a 13 V-J model.

Patients having uncontrolled infection, another autoimmune disease, pregnancy or lactation were not included. PBMCs stemmed from 10 ml fresh peripheral blood. It was RNA transcripts that yielded the amplified TCR beta CDR3 regions. HTBI primers were used for first-round RT-PCR of the TCR CDR3. TCRdb reprocessed the multiplex PCR reads via MiXCR and lists one record per CDR3 protein. This table holds roughly 350,000 distinct CDR3 sequences, more than 11% found once. This clonotype was observed a few times. What it binds is not known. V gave up 2 bases and J gave up 1 base, with 20 bases separating them. CDR3 size: 18 residues. The germline gives CDR1 SNHLY, CDR2 FYNNEI.

The V and J genes are TRBV2 and TRBJ1-1, with a possible D match to TRBD1 (5 bases). The sample consisted of blood. This TCR derives from a woman aged 30 to 39 with Graves' hyperthyroidism. CDR3 protein: CASSETPPGGGRNTEAFF. CDR3 DNA sequence: TGTGCCAGCAGTGAAACGCCCCCCGGTGGGGGAAGGAACACTGAAGCTTTCTTT.